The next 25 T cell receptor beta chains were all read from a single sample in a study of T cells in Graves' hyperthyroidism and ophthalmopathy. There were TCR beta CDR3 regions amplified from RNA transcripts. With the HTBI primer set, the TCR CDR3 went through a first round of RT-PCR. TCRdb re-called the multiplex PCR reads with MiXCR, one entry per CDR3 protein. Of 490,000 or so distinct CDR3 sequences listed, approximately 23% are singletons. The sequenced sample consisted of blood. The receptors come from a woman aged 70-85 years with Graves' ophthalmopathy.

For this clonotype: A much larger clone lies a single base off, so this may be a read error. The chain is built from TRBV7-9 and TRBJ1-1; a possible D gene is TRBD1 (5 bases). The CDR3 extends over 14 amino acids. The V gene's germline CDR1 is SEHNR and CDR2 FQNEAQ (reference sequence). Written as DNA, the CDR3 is TGTGCCTGCAGCTTAAGAGGGGCCCACACTGAAGCTTTCTTT. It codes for CACSLRGAHTEAFF.

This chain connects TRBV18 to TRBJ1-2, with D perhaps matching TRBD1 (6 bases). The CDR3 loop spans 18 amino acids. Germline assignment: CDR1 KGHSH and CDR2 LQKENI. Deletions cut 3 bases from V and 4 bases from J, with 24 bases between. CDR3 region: CASSPGLGQPGPLYGYTF. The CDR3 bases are TGTGCCAGCTCACCGGGATTAGGACAGCCCGGGCCGCTCTATGGCTACACCTTC. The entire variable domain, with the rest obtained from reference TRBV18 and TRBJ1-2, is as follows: NAGVMQNPRHLVRRRGQEARLRCSPMKGHSHVYWYRQLPEEGLKFMVYLQKENIIDESGMPKERFSAEFPKEGPSILRIQQVVRGDSAAYFCASSPGLGQPGPLYGYTFGSGTRLTVV.

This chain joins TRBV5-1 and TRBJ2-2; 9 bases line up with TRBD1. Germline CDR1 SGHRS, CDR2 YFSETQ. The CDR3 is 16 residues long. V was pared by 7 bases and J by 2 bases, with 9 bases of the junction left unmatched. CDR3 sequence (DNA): TGCGCCAGCCATACTGTGGGACAGGGTAACACCGGGGAGCTGTTTTTT. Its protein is CASHTVGQGNTGELFF.

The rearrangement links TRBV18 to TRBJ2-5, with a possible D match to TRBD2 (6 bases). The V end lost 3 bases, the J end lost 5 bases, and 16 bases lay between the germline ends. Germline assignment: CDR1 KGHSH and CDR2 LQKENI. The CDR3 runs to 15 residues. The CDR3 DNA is TGTGCCAGCTCACCCTCGGAGGGCCCAGGGGAGACCCAGTACTTC. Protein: CASSPSEGPGETQYF.

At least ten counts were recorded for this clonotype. The CDR3 DNA follows: TGTGCCAGCAGTGAAGAACAGGGTAAAGGCTACACCTTC. This translates into CASSEEQGKGYTF. The chain is built from TRBV2 and TRBJ1-2; the D gene is possibly TRBD1 (6 bases). The V end lost 1 base, the J end lost 8 bases, and 11 bases lay between the germline ends. This CDR3 spans 13 amino acids. Germline assignment: CDR1 SNHLY and CDR2 FYNNEI.

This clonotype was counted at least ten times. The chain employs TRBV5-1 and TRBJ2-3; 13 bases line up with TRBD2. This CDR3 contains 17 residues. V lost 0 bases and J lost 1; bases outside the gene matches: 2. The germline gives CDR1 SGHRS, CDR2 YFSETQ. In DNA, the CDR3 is TGCGCCAGCAGCTTGGGACTAGCGGGAGGCCGCACAGATACGCAGTATTTT. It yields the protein CASSLGLAGGRTDTQYF.

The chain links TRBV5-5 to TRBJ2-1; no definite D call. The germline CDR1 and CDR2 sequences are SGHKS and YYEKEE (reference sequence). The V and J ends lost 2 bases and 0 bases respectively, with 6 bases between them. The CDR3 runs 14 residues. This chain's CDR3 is CASSFDGSYNEQFF. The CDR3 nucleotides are TGTGCCAGCAGCTTCGACGGCTCCTACAATGAGCAGTTCTTC.

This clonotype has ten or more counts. The CDR3 DNA reads TGTGCCAGCAGCGCCCTGTTAGCGGGAGCTCCCGGGGAGCTGTTTTTT. Translation: CASSALLAGAPGELFF. The J gene is TRBJ2-2, the V gene TRBV9; 9 positions agree with TRBD2. Germline V lookup: CDR1 SGDLS, CDR2 YYNGEE. The V segment lost 3 bases and the J segment 6 bases; nucleotides outside the gene matches: 9. The CDR3 consists of 16 residues.

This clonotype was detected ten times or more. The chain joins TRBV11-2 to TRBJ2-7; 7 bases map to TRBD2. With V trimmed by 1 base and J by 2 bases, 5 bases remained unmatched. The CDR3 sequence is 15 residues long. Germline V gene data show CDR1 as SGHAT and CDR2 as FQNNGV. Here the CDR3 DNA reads TGTGCCAGCAGCTTAGTCCCCAGCGGGACCTACGAGCAGTACTTC. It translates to CASSLVPSGTYEQYF.

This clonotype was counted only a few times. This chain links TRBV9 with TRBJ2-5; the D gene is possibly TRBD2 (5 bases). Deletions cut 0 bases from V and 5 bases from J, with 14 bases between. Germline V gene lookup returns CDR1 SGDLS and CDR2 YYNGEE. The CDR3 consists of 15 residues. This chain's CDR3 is CASSVGQRSYETQYF. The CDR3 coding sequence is TGTGCCAGCAGCGTAGGGCAGCGGAGCTATGAGACCCAGTACTTC.

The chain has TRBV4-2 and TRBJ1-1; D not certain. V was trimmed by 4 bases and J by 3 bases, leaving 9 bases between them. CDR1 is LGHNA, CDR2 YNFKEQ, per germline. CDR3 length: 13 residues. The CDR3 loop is CASSLRVDTEAFF. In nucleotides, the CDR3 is TGTGCCAGCAGCCTTAGGGTGGACACTGAAGCTTTCTTT.

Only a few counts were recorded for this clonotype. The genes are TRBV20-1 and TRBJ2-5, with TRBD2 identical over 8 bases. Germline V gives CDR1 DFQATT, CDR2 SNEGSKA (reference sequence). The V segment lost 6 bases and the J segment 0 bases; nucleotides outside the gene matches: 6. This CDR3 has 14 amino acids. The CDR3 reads CSARWREDQETQYF. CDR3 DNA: TGCAGTGCCCGCTGGCGGGAGGACCAAGAGACCCAGTACTTC.

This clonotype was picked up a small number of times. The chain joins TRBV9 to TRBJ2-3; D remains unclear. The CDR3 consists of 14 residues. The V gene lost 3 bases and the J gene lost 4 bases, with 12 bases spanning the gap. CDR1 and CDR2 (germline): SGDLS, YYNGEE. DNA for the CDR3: TGTGCCAGCAGCGAAGGGCTTGCGGCAGATACGCAGTATTTT. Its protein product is CASSEGLAADTQYF.

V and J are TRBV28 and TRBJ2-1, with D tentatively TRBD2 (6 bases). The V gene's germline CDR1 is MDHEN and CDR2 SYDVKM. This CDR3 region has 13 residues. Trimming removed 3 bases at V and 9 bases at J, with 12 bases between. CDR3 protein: CASSFFLASEQFF. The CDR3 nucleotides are TGTGCCAGCAGTTTCTTTCTAGCGAGTGAGCAGTTCTTC.

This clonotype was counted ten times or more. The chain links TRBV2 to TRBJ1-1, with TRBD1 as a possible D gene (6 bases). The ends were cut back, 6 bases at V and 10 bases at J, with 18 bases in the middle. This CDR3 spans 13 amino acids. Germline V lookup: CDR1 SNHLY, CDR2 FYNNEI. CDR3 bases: TGTGCCAGCAGCGTCCGGGGGCTCTTGGGAGCTTTCTTT. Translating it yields CASSVRGLLGAFF.

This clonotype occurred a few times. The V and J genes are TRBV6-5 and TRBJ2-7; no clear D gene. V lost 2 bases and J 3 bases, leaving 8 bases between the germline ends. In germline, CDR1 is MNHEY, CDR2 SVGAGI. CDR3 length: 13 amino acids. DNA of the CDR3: TGTGCCAGCAGTTACGACCGACACTACGAGCAGTACTTC. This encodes CASSYDRHYEQYF.

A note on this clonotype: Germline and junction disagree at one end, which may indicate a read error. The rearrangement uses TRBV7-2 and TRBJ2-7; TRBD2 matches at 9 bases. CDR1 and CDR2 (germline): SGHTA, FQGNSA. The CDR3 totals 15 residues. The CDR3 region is CASGLAYSGRFEQYF. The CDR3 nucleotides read TGTGCCAGCGGCTTAGCCTACAGCGGGAGGTTCGAGCAGTACTTC.

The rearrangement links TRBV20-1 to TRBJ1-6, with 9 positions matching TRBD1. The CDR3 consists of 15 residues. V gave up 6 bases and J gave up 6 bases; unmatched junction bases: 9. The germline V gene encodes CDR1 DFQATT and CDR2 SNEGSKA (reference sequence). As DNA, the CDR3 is TGCAGTGCCCTCCCGGGACAGGGACGTAATTCACCCCTCCACTTT. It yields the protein CSALPGQGRNSPLHF.

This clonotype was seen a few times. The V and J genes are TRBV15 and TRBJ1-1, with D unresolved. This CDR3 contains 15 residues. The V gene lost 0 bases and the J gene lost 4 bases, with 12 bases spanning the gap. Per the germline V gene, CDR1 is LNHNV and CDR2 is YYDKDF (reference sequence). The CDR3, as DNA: TGTGCCACCAGCAGAGACAAGCCTTCCTCCACTGAAGCTTTCTTT. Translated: CATSRDKPSSTEAFF.

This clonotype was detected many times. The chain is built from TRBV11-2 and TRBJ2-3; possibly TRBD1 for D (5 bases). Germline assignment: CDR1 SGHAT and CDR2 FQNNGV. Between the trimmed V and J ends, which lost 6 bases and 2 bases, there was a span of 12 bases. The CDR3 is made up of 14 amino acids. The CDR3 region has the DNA TGTGCCAGCAGTTTACAGGTTGCCACAGATACGCAGTATTTT. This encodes CASSLQVATDTQYF.

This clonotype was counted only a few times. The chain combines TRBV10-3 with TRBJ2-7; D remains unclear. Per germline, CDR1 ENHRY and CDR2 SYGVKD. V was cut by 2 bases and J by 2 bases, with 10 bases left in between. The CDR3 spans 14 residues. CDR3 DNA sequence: TGTGCCATCAGTGAGGGGGAAAAGACCTACGAGCAGTACTTC. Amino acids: CAISEGEKTYEQYF.

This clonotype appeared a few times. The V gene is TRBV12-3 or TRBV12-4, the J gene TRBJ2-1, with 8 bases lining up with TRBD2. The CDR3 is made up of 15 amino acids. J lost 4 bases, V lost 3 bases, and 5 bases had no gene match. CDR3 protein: CASSFSGGLYNEQFF. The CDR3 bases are TGTGCCAGCAGTTTCTCGGGAGGGCTGTACAATGAGCAGTTCTTC.

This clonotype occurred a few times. In DNA form, the CDR3 reads TGTGCCAGCAGCCAGGGACAGCCTTTGGGGCAGTACTTC. Its protein product is CASSQGQPLGQYF. The chain links TRBV3-1 to TRBJ2-7, with 7 bases that match TRBD1. This CDR3 has 13 residues. Germline CDR1 and CDR2: LGHDT and YNNKEL (reference sequence). Trimming removed 3 bases from V and 9 bases from J; junction bases left unmatched: 8.

CDR3 region: CASSQTVAGGAYEQYF. CDR3 coding DNA: TGTGCCAGCAGCCAGACCGTAGCGGGAGGGGCCTACGAGCAGTACTTC. V usage is TRBV11-2 and J usage is TRBJ2-7; 11 nucleotides match TRBD2. This CDR3 spans 16 amino acids. The ends lost 5 bases at V and 2 bases at J; junction bases unmatched: 8. The V gene's germline CDR1 is SGHAT and CDR2 FQNNGV.

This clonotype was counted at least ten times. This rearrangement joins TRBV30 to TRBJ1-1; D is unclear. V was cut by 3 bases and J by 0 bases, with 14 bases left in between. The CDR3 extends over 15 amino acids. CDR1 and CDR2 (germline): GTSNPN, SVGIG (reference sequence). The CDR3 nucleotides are TGTGCCTGGAGCTTAACCCACCCCCTGAACACTGAAGCTTTCTTT. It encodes CAWSLTHPLNTEAFF. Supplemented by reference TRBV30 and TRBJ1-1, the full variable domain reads SQTIHQWPATLVQPVGSPLSLECTVEGTSNPNLYWYRQAAGRGLQLLFYSVGIGQISSEVPQNLSASRPQDRQFILSSKKLLLSDSGFYLCAWSLTHPLNTEAFFGQGTRLTVV.